This T cell receptor (beta chain) is drawn from a study of T cells in Graves' hyperthyroidism and ophthalmopathy. Overall study results and limits: Ophthalmopathy was predicted by the model a median of roughly 6.6 months ahead of onset.

Per the germline V gene, CDR1 is KGHSH and CDR2 is LQKENI. V lost 5 bases to trimming and J lost 5 bases; unmatched junction nucleotides: 6. This CDR3 is 15 amino acids long. The investigators amplified TCR beta CDR3 regions from RNA transcripts. The primer set for the first-round RT-PCR of the TCR CDR3 was HTBI. MiXCR, run by TCRdb on the multiplex PCR reads, gives a single entry per CDR3 protein. Of approximately 590,000 distinct CDR3 sequences listed, 15% to 19% are singletons. Points on this clonotype: Its target is not known.

Subjects aged 18 to 65 presented with newly diagnosed hyperthyroidism of less than 2 months' duration. This receptor was taken from a woman in her thirties with Graves' hyperthyroidism. The specimen was blood. This chain joins TRBV18 and TRBJ2-2, with 9 bases matching TRBD1. CDR3 nucleotide sequence: TGTGCCAGCTCAGCCGGACAGGGGAATACCGGGGAGCTGTTTTTT. Protein sequence: CASSAGQGNTGELFF. The full variable domain, its missing parts supplied by reference TRBV18 and TRBJ2-2, is NAGVMQNPRHLVRRRGQEARLRCSPMKGHSHVYWYRQLPEEGLKFMVYLQKENIIDESGMPKERFSAEFPKEGPSILRIQQVVRGDSAAYFCASSAGQGNTGELFFGEGSRLTVL.